One sample yielded the 5 T cell receptor beta chains listed below, sequenced in a study of T cells in women clearing cervical HPV infection. Generated by immunoSEQ multiplex PCR, the TCRdb table keeps only in-frame clones and is missing some. This table holds approximately 18,000 clones. Sequenced input: blood buffy coat. These receptors were obtained from a woman aged 18-70 years with a cervical HPV16 infection that either progressed to CIN3+ or cleared (not recorded which).

The sequenced CDR3 bases are TGTGCCAGCAGTGCTGGGACAGAAAATTCACCG. It specifies CASSAGTENSP. The entire CDR3 sequence reads CASSAGTENSPLFF. This chain links TRBV2 with TRBJ2-2; 7 positions match TRBD1. The CDR3 is cut off 3 residues early in the read; its end comes from the germline J gene. Per germline, CDR1 SNHLY and CDR2 FYNNEI. The CDR3 loop spans 14 amino acids. Using reference TRBV2 and TRBJ2-2 for the parts outside the CDR3, the full variable domain is EPEVTQTPSHQVTQMGQEVILRCVPISNHLYFYWYRQILGQKVEFLVSFYNNEISEKSEIFDDQFSVERPDGSNFTLKIRSTKLEDSAMYFCASSAGTENSPLFFGEGSRLTVL.

Comment on this clone: The CDR3 end falls 3 residues outside the read, so it is completed with the germline J gene. This chain links TRBV11-3 with TRBJ2-1; D is perhaps TRBD2 (6 bases). Deletions cut 5 bases from V and 7 bases from J, with 18 bases between. The CDR3 has 15 amino acids. Germline V gives CDR1 SGHNT, CDR2 YENEEA. The CDR3 sequence is CASSPRPSGGNEQFF. Partial CDR3 DNA: TGTGCCAGCAGCCCCCGTCCGTCCGGGGGTAATGAG.

Note on this clone: Read data end 3 residues before the CDR3 end; the end is taken from the germline J gene. The rearrangement uses TRBV7-6 and TRBJ1-2, with a tentative D call TRBD1 (6 bases). CDR1 SGHVS and CDR2 FNYEAQ come from the germline V gene. The CDR3 contains 18 residues. This CDR3 is CASSRLPLGGQNTDTYTF. Partial CDR3 DNA: TGTGCCAGCAGCCGTCTTCCGCTCGGGGGGCAGAACACAGATACC.

For this clone: The missing CDR3 end, 3 residues past where the read stops, is filled in from the germline J gene. This rearrangement joins TRBV19 to TRBJ2-7; D might be TRBD1 (6 bases). Germline values: CDR1 LNHDA, CDR2 SQIVND (reference sequence). CDR3 length: 13 residues. V lost 0 bases, J lost 3 bases, and 6 bases lay in between. The CDR3 sequence: CASSIDRGYEQYF. The CDR3 bases that were read are TGTGCCAGTAGTATAGACAGGGGCTACGAG.

Comments on this clone: The CDR3 goes on 3 residues after the read ends, and that part is filled in from the germline J gene. This sequence joins TRBV5-1 and TRBJ2-2, with a possible D match to TRBD1 (7 bases). Trimming shortened V by 6 bases and J by 5 bases, and 20 bases separated the two germline ends. Germline V gene sequence: CDR1 SGHRS, CDR2 YFSETQ. This CDR3 region has 16 residues. Incomplete CDR3 DNA: TGCGCCAGCATCCCCGCGGCAGGGGGGCAGACCGGGGAG. Translation gives CASIPAAGGQTGE. The CDR3, in full, reads CASIPAAGGQTGELFF. Full variable domain (rest looked up from reference TRBV5-1 and TRBJ2-2): KAGVTQTPRYLIKTRGQQVTLSCSPISGHRSVSWYQQTPGQGLQFLFEYFSETQRNKGNFPGRFSGRQFSNSRSEMNVSTLELGDSALYLCASIPAAGGQTGELFFGEGSRLTVL.